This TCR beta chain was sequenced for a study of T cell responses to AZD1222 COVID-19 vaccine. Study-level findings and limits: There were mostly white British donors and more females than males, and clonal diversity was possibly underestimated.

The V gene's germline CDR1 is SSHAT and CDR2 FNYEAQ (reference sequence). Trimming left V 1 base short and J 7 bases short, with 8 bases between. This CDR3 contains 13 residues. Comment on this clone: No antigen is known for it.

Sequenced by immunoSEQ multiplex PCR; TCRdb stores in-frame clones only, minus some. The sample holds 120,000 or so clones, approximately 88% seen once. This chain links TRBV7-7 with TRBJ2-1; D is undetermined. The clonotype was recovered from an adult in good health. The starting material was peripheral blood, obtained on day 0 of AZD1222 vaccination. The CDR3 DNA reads TGTGCCAGCAGCTTAGGGGCCGGGAATGAGCAGTTCTTC. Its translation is CASSLGAGNEQFF.